Each of the 27 T cell receptor beta chains below was sequenced from the same sample in a study of OX40 agonist ivuxolimab in advanced cancers. TCRdb's copy holds only in-frame clones and misses some; the assay was immunoSEQ multiplex PCR. The sample lists roughly 80,000 clones, around 85% occurring once. The material sequenced was CD4+ or CD8+ T cells sorted from blood, taken in a trial of the OX40 agonist ivuxolimab. All receptors come from an adult with an advanced solid tumor such as melanoma, head and neck, liver or kidney cancer.

V gene TRBV5-5 combines with J gene TRBJ1-4; D is undetermined. The V end lost 1 base, the J end lost 0 bases, and 7 bases lay between the germline ends. This CDR3 is 15 amino acids long. CDR1 and CDR2 (germline): SGHKS, YYEKEE (reference sequence). The CDR3 DNA follows: TGTGCCAGCAGCTTGACCCGGGCAACTAATGAAAAACTGTTTTTT. Residues: CASSLTRATNEKLFF.

The V gene is TRBV19, the J gene TRBJ2-3; D is undetermined. The CDR3 has 15 residues. Trimming took 8 bases from V and 0 from J, leaving 15 bases between them. Germline loops: CDR1 LNHDA, CDR2 SQIVND (reference sequence). The CDR3 DNA is TGTGCCAGTTCCCCCGGCAGGCGCAGCACAGATACGCAGTATTTT. It encodes CASSPGRRSTDTQYF.

This chain links TRBV6-5 with TRBJ1-3, with a tentative D call TRBD1 (5 bases). CDR3 length: 15 amino acids. Per germline, CDR1 MNHEY and CDR2 SVGAGI. V dropped 5 bases and J dropped 0 bases, with 11 bases sitting between them. Here the CDR3 reads CASSMTAYSGNTIYF. The CDR3 coding sequence is TGTGCCAGCAGTATGACAGCCTACTCTGGAAACACCATATATTTT.

This clone has a single count. The rearrangement joins TRBV7-9 to TRBJ2-7; weak D call: TRBD2 (5 bases). Trimming took 5 bases from V and 6 from J, leaving 11 bases between them. Germline V gene data show CDR1 as SEHNR and CDR2 as FQNEAQ (reference sequence). The CDR3 consists of 12 residues. Here the CDR3 DNA reads TGTGCCAGCAGCCCTGGAGGTTTCGAGCAGTACTTC. It specifies CASSPGGFEQYF.

V usage is TRBV28 and J usage is TRBJ1-1; the match to TRBD1 covers 8 bases. Germline V CDR1 and CDR2: MDHEN, SYDVKM. This CDR3 spans 12 amino acids. V lost 11 bases, J lost 5 bases, and 7 bases stayed unmatched. CDR3 nucleotide sequence: TGTGCCTCCAGGGGGCTCTTGACTGAAGCTTTCTTT. It specifies CASRGLLTEAFF.

The rearrangement joins TRBV28 to TRBJ1-6; maybe TRBD1 (6 bases). Germline CDR1 reads MDHEN; CDR2 reads SYDVKM. V was shortened by 8 bases and J by 10 bases, with 18 bases between the two germline ends. The CDR3 extends over 14 amino acids. CDR3 nucleotide sequence: TGTGCCAGCGGGGGGGCTGGGAGTTTATCACCCCTCCACTTT. It is translated as CASGGAGSLSPLHF.

V and J are TRBV9 and TRBJ2-7; 8 bases fit TRBD2. Germline CDR1 reads SGDLS; CDR2 reads YYNGEE. CDR3 length: 14 amino acids. V gave up 4 bases and J gave up 2 bases; unmatched junction bases: 5. The DNA for the CDR3 is TGTGCCAGCAGCCCTCGGACTAGCACCTACGAGCAGTACTTC. Translated, it gives CASSPRTSTYEQYF.

The rearrangement links TRBV7-2 to TRBJ2-7; D perhaps matches TRBD2 (6 bases). The CDR3 has 15 amino acids. CDR1 and CDR2 (germline): SGHTA, FQGNSA. The ends were cut back, 2 bases at V and 2 bases at J, with 13 bases in the middle. The DNA for the CDR3 is TGTGCCAGCAGCTTAACCCCTAGCGTTACCTACGAGCAGTACTTC. Residues: CASSLTPSVTYEQYF.

This chain connects TRBV7-2 to TRBJ1-2, with TRBD1 matching over 9 bases. CDR3 length equals 15 residues. Germline V CDR1 and CDR2: SGHTA, FQGNSA. The ends lost 3 bases at V and 4 bases at J; junction bases unmatched: 6. This chain's CDR3 is CASSFVPGQGYGYTF. CDR3 nucleotide sequence: TGTGCCAGCAGCTTTGTCCCGGGACAGGGCTATGGCTACACCTTC.

The J gene is TRBJ1-1, the V gene TRBV10-3; 7 bases match TRBD1. CDR3 length: 14 amino acids. Germline CDR1 and CDR2: ENHRY and SYGVKD. Germline trimming cut 6 bases from V and 1 base from J; bases unmatched to any gene: 5. The CDR3 here is CAISAGQWNTEAFF. CDR3 nucleotides: TGTGCCATCAGCGCGGGACAGTGGAACACTGAAGCTTTCTTT.

The chain uses TRBV5-1 and TRBJ2-1; 9 bases agree with TRBD2. Trimming removed 4 bases from V and 7 bases from J; junction bases left unmatched: 9. The CDR3 is 15 amino acids. CDR1 is SGHRS and CDR2 is YFSETQ in the germline V gene. CDR3 in amino acids: CASSGGGGGENEQFF. The CDR3 DNA is TGCGCCAGCAGCGGGGGGGGCGGGGGGGAGAATGAGCAGTTCTTC.

The chain's CDR3 is CASSTRQGGDQETQYF. The CDR3 DNA reads TGTGCCAGTAGTACTAGACAGGGTGGCGACCAAGAGACCCAGTACTTC. V is TRBV19 and J is TRBJ2-5; TRBD1 matches at 7 bases. This CDR3 has 16 amino acids. V trimming: 4 bases; J trimming: 0 bases; junction bases outside the gene matches: 8. Germline V gene lookup returns CDR1 LNHDA and CDR2 SQIVND (reference sequence).

The chain carries TRBV10-1 and TRBJ2-1; D may be TRBD1 (6 bases). The CDR3 sequence is 15 residues long. Trimming took 9 bases from V and 0 from J, leaving 15 bases between them. Per germline, CDR1 WNHNN and CDR2 SYGVQD (reference sequence). This CDR3 is CASLKKGGSYNEQFF. DNA for the CDR3: TGCGCCAGTCTCAAAAAAGGGGGCTCCTACAATGAGCAGTTCTTC.

V gene TRBV7-2 combines with J gene TRBJ1-3; 7 bases fit TRBD1. V was clipped by 1 base and J by 2 bases; unmatched bases: 2. Germline V lookup: CDR1 SGHTA, CDR2 FQGNSA. CDR3 length equals 15 residues. The CDR3 region is CASSLGGGPGNTIYF. The CDR3, as DNA: TGTGCCAGCAGCTTAGGAGGGGGCCCTGGAAACACCATATATTTT.

V usage is TRBV5-5 and J usage is TRBJ1-2; TRBD1 agrees at 7 bases. The CDR3 runs to 15 residues. V dropped 4 bases and J dropped 3; count of bases not matched to a gene: 9. Germline CDR1 SGHKS, CDR2 YYEKEE (reference sequence). The CDR3 sequence is CASSQGTQGYYGYTF. CDR3 bases: TGTGCCAGCAGCCAAGGAACACAGGGGTACTATGGCTACACCTTC.

V gene TRBV5-8 combines with J gene TRBJ1-1, with D perhaps TRBD1 (5 bases). The CDR3 spans 13 residues. The V and J ends lost 3 bases and 11 bases respectively, with 17 bases between them. Germline loops: CDR1 SGHTS, CDR2 YDEGEE. The CDR3 nucleotides read TGTGCCAGCAGCTGGAGGGCGGGACGTGAGGCTTTCTTT. Translating gives CASSWRAGREAFF.

The chain employs TRBV2 and TRBJ1-2; D call uncertain. Germline lookup yields CDR1 SNHLY and CDR2 FYNNEI. Deletions cut 7 bases from V and 9 bases from J, with 15 bases between. CDR3 size: 12 residues. CDR3 coding DNA: TGTGCCAGCACAGAACGGGAGAGTAGCTACACCTTC. Translated, it gives CASTERESSYTF.

The gene calls are TRBV2 and TRBJ2-2; 10 nucleotides agree with TRBD2. Germline CDR1 reads SNHLY; CDR2 reads FYNNEI. The CDR3 is 16 amino acids. Trimming removed 6 bases from V and 2 bases from J; junction bases left unmatched: 6. CDR3 sequence reads: CASRSLAGVNTGELFF. For the CDR3, the DNA is TGTGCCAGCAGGAGTCTAGCGGGAGTAAACACCGGGGAGCTGTTTTTT.

The J gene is TRBJ2-7, the V gene TRBV12-2. TRBV12-2 is an annotated pseudogene. This CDR3 contains 12 residues. CDR3 amino acids: CASRYRIYEQYF. In nucleotides, the CDR3 is TGTGCAAGTCGCTACCGGATCTACGAGCAGTACTTC.

This sequence joins TRBV4-3 and TRBJ2-7; D not certain. Trimming removed 2 bases at V and 4 bases at J, with 9 bases between. The length of the CDR3 is 13 residues. In germline, CDR1 is LGHNA, CDR2 YSLEER. The CDR3 spells CASSQTDGYEQYF. In DNA, the CDR3 is TGCGCCAGCAGCCAAACGGACGGATACGAGCAGTACTTC.

A single count supports this clone. The rearrangement joins TRBV5-8 to TRBJ1-1; the match to TRBD1 covers 7 bases. V trimming: 5 bases; J trimming: 10 bases; junction bases outside the gene matches: 17. Germline V gene data show CDR1 as SGHTS and CDR2 as YDEGEE. The length of the CDR3 is 15 residues. CDR3 coding DNA: TGTGCCAGCAGTACTCCGGGACGGCTTAACAGGGGAGCTTTCTTT. It is translated as CASSTPGRLNRGAFF.

The chain recombines TRBV4-3 with TRBJ2-4; D may be TRBD2 (6 bases). The CDR3 has 14 amino acids. Germline-derived CDR1 and CDR2 are LGHNA and YSLEER. V was pared by 3 bases and J by 2 bases, with 8 bases between. CDR3 coding DNA: TGCGCCAGCAGCCAGGCGGGGACCAAAAACATTCAGTACTTC. Its protein product is CASSQAGTKNIQYF.

The V gene is TRBV27, the J gene TRBJ2-1; no clear D gene. The CDR3 spans 15 residues. Trimming shortened V by 0 bases and J by 2 bases, and 8 bases separated the two germline ends. Germline CDR1 is MNHEY and CDR2 is SMNVEV (reference sequence). The CDR3: CASSLSAEPYNEQFF. The CDR3 region has the DNA TGTGCCAGCAGTTTATCGGCAGAACCCTACAATGAGCAGTTCTTC.

The V and J genes are TRBV28 and TRBJ2-5; 9 nucleotides line up with TRBD1. The V and J ends lost 5 bases and 4 bases, in that order; junction bases with no gene match: 8. Germline V gene lookup returns CDR1 MDHEN and CDR2 SYDVKM. This CDR3 contains 15 residues. CDR3 in amino acids: CASSPPGQGRETQYF. DNA of the CDR3: TGTGCCAGCAGTCCCCCGGGACAGGGTAGAGAGACCCAGTACTTC.

This clone was recorded only once. The CDR3 loop is CASSVGGSRVTDTQYF. CDR3 nucleotide sequence: TGTGCCAGCAGCGTAGGGGGGAGTAGGGTTACAGATACGCAGTATTTT. The chain has TRBV9 and TRBJ2-3; D is tentatively TRBD1 or TRBD2 (5 bases each). The CDR3 runs to 16 residues. The V end lost 0 bases, the J end lost 3 bases, and 14 bases lay between the germline ends. Per the germline V gene, CDR1 is SGDLS and CDR2 is YYNGEE.

This clone turned up a few times. The chain uses TRBV7-7 and TRBJ2-3, with TRBD2 as a possible D gene (6 bases). This CDR3 has 14 residues. CDR1 and CDR2 (germline): SSHAT, FNYEAQ (reference sequence). Trimming took off 2 bases at V and 1 base at J, with 7 bases between the two ends. CDR3 in DNA: TGTGCCAGCAGCTTAACGGGGGGCACAGATACGCAGTATTTT. Its translation is CASSLTGGTDTQYF.

J is TRBJ1-6 and V is TRBV19, with D uncertain. CDR1 is LNHDA, CDR2 SQIVND, per germline (reference sequence). CDR3 length: 14 amino acids. Between the trimmed V and J ends, which lost 7 bases and 0 bases, there was a span of 7 bases. The CDR3 DNA reads as TGTGCCAGTAAGGAGCCCTCCTATAATTCACCCCTCCACTTT. Amino acid sequence: CASKEPSYNSPLHF.